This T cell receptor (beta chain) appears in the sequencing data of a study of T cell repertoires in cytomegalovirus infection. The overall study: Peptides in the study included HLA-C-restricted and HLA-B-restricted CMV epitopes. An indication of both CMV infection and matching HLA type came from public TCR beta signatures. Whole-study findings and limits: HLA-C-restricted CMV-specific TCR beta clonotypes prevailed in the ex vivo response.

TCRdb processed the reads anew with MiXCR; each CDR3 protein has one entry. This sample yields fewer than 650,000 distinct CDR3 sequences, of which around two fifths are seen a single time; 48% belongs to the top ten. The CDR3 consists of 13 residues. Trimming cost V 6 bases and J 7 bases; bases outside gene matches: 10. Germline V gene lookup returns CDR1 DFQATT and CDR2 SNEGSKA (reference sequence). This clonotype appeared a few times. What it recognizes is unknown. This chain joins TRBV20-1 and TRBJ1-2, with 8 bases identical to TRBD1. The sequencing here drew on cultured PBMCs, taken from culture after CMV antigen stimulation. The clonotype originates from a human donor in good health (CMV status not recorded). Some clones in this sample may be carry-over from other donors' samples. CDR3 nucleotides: TGCAGTGCGATCCGGGACAGGTCGTCTGGCTACACCTTC. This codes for CSAIRDRSSGYTF.